This T cell receptor beta chain was observed in a study of blood T cells in healthy people across ages. Study-level information: There was about one barcoded beta molecule captured by template switching per two T cells.

Alongside a J-beta primer mix, a sample-barcoded 5' primer served in a second PCR lasting about 7 to 11 cycles. Every sample produced at least 3 million CDR3-containing paired-end reads. From the 5' RACE reads, TCRdb called clonotypes with MiXCR, one entry per CDR3 protein. Of 2 million or so distinct CDR3 sequences in the sample, 49% were seen once. Drawn from each donor were 8.5 to 10 milliliters of peripheral blood. The clonotype comes from a woman between 40 and 50 years old in good health. The specimen sequenced was blood.

CDR3 protein: CSAREIRGGHNEQFF. CDR3 coding DNA: TGCAGTGCTAGAGAGATACGGGGGGGTCACAATGAGCAGTTCTTC. This chain connects TRBV20-1 to TRBJ2-1; 8 nucleotides agree with TRBD2. Germline CDR1 and CDR2: DFQATT and SNEGSKA (reference sequence). With V trimmed by 0 bases and J by 5 bases, 6 bases remained unmatched. The CDR3 consists of 15 residues.